The source of this TCR beta chain is a study of vaccination effects on CD4 cells after COVID-19 (dated by TCRdb to 2022 to 2024). Background for the entire study: After vaccination, three convalescent patients were sampled both early (day +14) and late (day +241, +227, +161 respectively). Post-vaccine samples across the study were collected a median of 72 days after the second dose, with a range of 14 to 241. SARS-CoV-2 spike-specific CD4+ TCR repertoires were compared before and after mRNA vaccination in COVID-19 convalescent patients and in infection-naive vaccine recipients. A total of ten to eleven COVID-19 convalescent patients and a handful of SARS-CoV-2-naive healthy vaccine recipients were included in the full study. In the study, cultures from other donors were sequenced using the Oncomine TCR Beta short-read assay on an Illumina iSeq 100.

The ViraFEST assay stimulated PBMC with viral peptide pools and then used TCR sequencing to identify antigen-specific CD4+ T cell clonotypes by expansion. After more than nine days of culture, CD4+ T cells were isolated with the EasySep CD4+ T cell isolation kit. Convalescent patients had PCR-confirmed SARS-CoV-2 infection between March and December 2020, before Alpha, Beta and Delta variants emerged in the United States. Participants received two doses of either the BNT162b2 or the mRNA-1273 mRNA SARS-CoV-2 vaccine. Some 2 million PBMC per well were cultured in IMDM with about 4.6% human AB serum, 10 IU/ml IL-2 and gentamicin, plus 10 ug/ml peptides. Half of the culture medium was replaced with fresh IL-2-containing medium on days 3 and 7. Unless otherwise noted, each peptide stimulation condition was cultured in triplicate wells. PBMC were separated from whole blood using Ficoll-Paque Plus gradient centrifugation and were then either cryopreserved at -140C or used fresh. The overlapping peptide pools covered the spike proteins of SARS-CoV-2 as well as those of the common cold coronaviruses HCoV-NL63, HCoV-OC43 and HCoV-229E. Genomic DNA was extracted from cultured CD4+ T cells with the QIAamp micro DNA kit.

Worth noting for this clone: What this receptor recognizes is not known. No quality values exist for individual bases; no much larger clone is one base distant.

General conclusions and limits of the study: The study was limited by a small number of convalescent patients and lacked early post-infection timepoints. At late post-vaccination timepoints, both infection-induced and vaccine-induced clones showed marked clonal contraction, consistent with waning T cell responses. In convalescent patients, the post-vaccine spike-reactive repertoire consisted mainly of new vaccine-induced clones, largely distinct from infection-induced clones.

Sequences KGHSH (CDR1) and LQKENI (CDR2) are obtained from the germline V gene. Including the terminal cysteine and phenylalanine, the CDR3 comprises 15 residues. This entry keeps only the CDR3 DNA: 45 bases, framed from base 1. After removal of 4 bases from V and 1 base from J, the junction retains 2 bases not matched to a gene. Libraries were constructed by the immunoSEQ multiplex PCR assay. TCR beta CDR3 sequencing was performed on DNA from the cultured, isolated CD4+ T cells. Regarding the original processing steps: Non-productive TCR sequences were removed, reads were trimmed to the CDR3 region, and CDR3s of at least 7 amino acids were retained. The MANAFEST web app was used to identify antigen-specific clonotypes by comparing expansion in peptide wells with expansion in reference cultures. For clones to be considered positive, expansion at FDR<0.05 versus reference and all other wells, an odds ratio above 5, and a frequency above 0.1% in two replicate wells were required. Clonotypes significantly expanded in SARS-CoV-2 spike wells and in at least one common cold coronavirus spike condition were defined as cross-reactive. Levenshtein distance calculated with the stringdist R package was used to assess CDR3 similarity, and unrooted trees were constructed with ape in R 3.6.1. The table comes from immuneACCESS by way of TCRdb, which keeps in-frame sequences with V and J called. Part of the clones is missing from these tables; in studies checked, under half for an unresolved V gene and the rest for unknown reasons. The D gene and trimming were derived from the DNA, and the V and J assignments and clone size from that table. In this sample the table shows roughly 16,000 clones, over 60% of which occur a single time. 20% of the sample comes from the top ten.

This specimen consisted of CD4+ T cells from PBMCs cultured with SARS-CoV-2 spike peptides, obtained after COVID-19 vaccination. The cell subset or site label of this sample denotes: SARS-CoV-2 spike overlapping peptide pool stimulation. The V gene is TRBV18 and the J gene is TRBJ2-2, with 8 bases matching TRBD1. This TCR derives from a human donor who had a prior SARS-CoV-2 infection. Here is the DNA: TGTGCCAGCTCACTCGACAGGGGGAACACCGGGGAGCTGTTTTTT. Its protein reads: CASSLDRGNTGELFF.